The 8 T cell receptor beta chains presented below share a single source sample, sequenced in a study of blood T cell repertoires in COVID-19. Sequencing used immunoSEQ multiplex PCR; TCRdb keeps in-frame clones, though not all of them. The table lists roughly 230,000 clones, 81% of them singletons. Material: peripheral blood. The receptor source for this set is a woman older than 75 with acute or convalescent COVID-19.

The chain is built from TRBV7-4 and TRBJ1-5; D is unclear. V shed 11 bases and J shed 1 base, with 27 bases lying between them. Germline CDR1 reads SGHVT; CDR2 reads SQSDAQ. CDR3 length: 18 residues. The DNA of the CDR3 is TGTGCCTTGCACACAGCTGACGGACTTACTACAAGCAATCAGCCCCAGCATTTT. Protein product: CALHTADGLTTSNQPQHF.

The rearrangement links TRBV18 to TRBJ2-7, with 7 nucleotides matching TRBD1. In germline, CDR1 is KGHSH, CDR2 LQKENI. This CDR3 region has 16 residues. Unmatched junction bases numbered 11, after V lost 1 base and J lost 5 bases. The CDR3 here is CASSPRVDTGENEQYF. CDR3 DNA sequence: TGTGCCAGCTCACCACGGGTAGATACAGGGGAGAACGAGCAGTACTTC.

The chain couples TRBV27 to TRBJ2-3, with 7 bases identical to TRBD1. The CDR3 contains 17 residues. J gave up 0 bases and V 5 bases, and 11 bases lay outside the gene matches. CDR1 is MNHEY, CDR2 SMNVEV, per germline (reference sequence). CDR3 nucleotides: TGTGCCAGCAGTCCATTAAGAGGGGGCCTAAGCACAGATACGCAGTATTTT. This gives the protein CASSPLRGGLSTDTQYF.

The chain combines TRBV7-8 with TRBJ1-1; D may be TRBD1 (6 bases). CDR3 size: 13 residues. Trimming shortened V by 2 bases and J by 5 bases, and 9 bases separated the two germline ends. Per germline, CDR1 SGHVS and CDR2 FQNEAQ. The CDR3 loop is CASSLTGRTEAFF. The CDR3 region has the DNA TGTGCCAGCAGCTTAACAGGGAGAACTGAAGCTTTCTTT. The variable domain in full, with the rest retrieved from reference TRBV7-8 and TRBJ1-1, is GAGVSQSPRYKVAKRGQDVALRCDPISGHVSLFWYQQALGQGPEFLTYFQNEAQLDKSGLPSDRFFAERPEGSVSTLKIQRTQQEDSAVYLCASSLTGRTEAFFGQGTRLTVV.

This chain's CDR3 is CASSYSQGVSEHGYTF. As DNA, the CDR3 is TGTGCCAGCAGTTACTCCCAGGGGGTATCAGAGCATGGCTACACCTTC. The chain carries TRBV6-6 and TRBJ1-2; 7 nucleotides match TRBD1. J lost 6 bases, V lost 0 bases, and 10 bases had no gene match. The length of the CDR3 is 16 residues. Germline CDR1 is MNHNY and CDR2 is SVGAGI (reference sequence).

The chain uses TRBV6-5 and TRBJ1-1; D ambiguous. Germline CDR1 MNHEY, CDR2 SVGAGI. V was clipped by 0 bases and J by 6 bases, with 8 bases between them. The CDR3 covers 13 residues. The CDR3 loop reads CASSYSGRSEAFF. The CDR3 nucleotides are TGTGCCAGCAGTTACTCGGGGAGGTCTGAAGCTTTCTTT.

This clone was counted between two and nine times. V gene TRBV19 combines with J gene TRBJ1-4; D possibly corresponds to TRBD1 (5 bases). The germline V gene has CDR1 LNHDA and CDR2 SQIVND (reference sequence). The V and J ends lost 4 bases and 5 bases respectively, with 14 bases between them. The CDR3 is 15 amino acids. As DNA, the CDR3 is TGTGCCAGTAGTACAGACAGAAGCAGGAATGAAAAACTGTTTTTT. The encoded protein is CASSTDRSRNEKLFF.

In this sample, this clone turned up once. The gene calls are TRBV19 and TRBJ1-2; TRBD1 matches at 12 bases. Germline V gene lookup returns CDR1 LNHDA and CDR2 SQIVND (reference sequence). The V and J ends lost 5 bases and 4 bases, in that order; junction bases with no gene match: 11. The CDR3 is 17 amino acids. The CDR3 is CASSPPGQGASLYGYTF. In DNA, the CDR3 is TGTGCCAGTAGTCCACCGGGACAGGGGGCCTCCCTCTATGGCTACACCTTC.